This TCR beta chain was captured by sequencing in a study of T cell responses to AZD1222 COVID-19 vaccine. Overall study results and limits: Only after the peak T cell response were repertoires sampled. Regions 160-218 and 743-854 held dominance among vaccine-associated CD4 TCRs, which spanned spike.

Germline V gives CDR1 LGHDT, CDR2 YNNKEL (reference sequence). Trimming cost V 3 bases and J 3 bases, with 11 bases left between them. This CDR3 comprises 14 residues. Generated by immunoSEQ multiplex PCR, the TCRdb table keeps only in-frame clones and is missing some. The profile shows 100,000 to 150,000 clones, 70% to 90% of them singletons. Comment on this clone: Its antigen is as yet unknown.

This specimen was peripheral blood, taken 28 days after the second dose of the MenACWY control vaccine. This TCR was recovered from an adult who received the MenACWY meningococcal vaccine as a control. The V gene is TRBV3-1 (or the pseudogene TRBV3-2), the J gene TRBJ1-1, with D tentatively TRBD1 (5 bases). CDR3: CASSQMGGYTEAFF. In nucleotides, the CDR3 is TGTGCCAGCAGCCAGATGGGGGGATACACTGAAGCTTTCTTT.